A selection of T cell receptor beta chains follows, all from one sample in a study of blood T cell repertoires in COVID-19. The data were produced by immunoSEQ multiplex PCR, yet TCRdb's version contains in-frame clones alone and is incomplete. The sample consists of 250,000 to 350,000 clones, roughly 89% of them appearing once. The specimen was peripheral blood. These receptors originate from a woman in her 40s who had recovered from COVID-19. Each CDR3 is given with its conserved first and last residue. D genes are given only for firm matches. Part of the rows lack a size; the others show once, few, many or a class for expanded clones.

V: TRBV6-6
J: TRBJ2-5
size: NA
D: TRBD1
DNA: TGTGCCAGCAGTCGATCCCGGGACAGCCAAGAGACCCAGTACTTC
CDR3: CASSRSRDSQETQYF

V: TRBV19
J: TRBJ2-1
size: NA
D: NA
DNA: TGTGCCAGTAGTAGGGACTCAAATTCCTACAATGAGCAGTTCTTC
CDR3: CASSRDSNSYNEQFF

V: TRBV6-5
J: TRBJ2-7
size: NA
D: NA
DNA: TGTGCCACCCTCCGGGACACCTCCTACGAGCAGTACTTC
CDR3: CATLRDTSYEQYF

V: TRBV6-6
J: TRBJ1-4
size: NA
D: NA
DNA: TGTGCCAGCAGCCACCTCGGGGGGGTTGCTAATGAAAAACTGTTTTTT
CDR3: CASSHLGGVANEKLFF

V: TRBV30
J: TRBJ1-2
size: NA
D: NA
DNA: TGTGCCTGGAGTCGCATCCCGGGAGCTAACTATGGCTACACCTTC
CDR3: CAWSRIPGANYGYTF

V: TRBV10-1
J: TRBJ1-5
size: few
D: NA
DNA: TGCGCCAGCAGGTGGGGACTTAGCAATCAGCCCCAGCATTTT
CDR3: CASRWGLSNQPQHF

V: TRBV5-4
J: TRBJ2-5
size: NA
D: TRBD2
DNA: TGTGCCAGCAGCTCGTGGGCGGGAGTAGGGGAGACCCAGTACTTC
CDR3: CASSSWAGVGETQYF

V: TRBV10-1
J: TRBJ2-2
size: NA
D: NA
DNA: TGCGCCAGCAAAAGGACAGACACCGGGGAGCTGTTTTTT
CDR3: CASKRTDTGELFF

V: TRBV11-3
J: TRBJ2-1
size: NA
D: NA
DNA: TGTGCCAGCAGCTTAGATCAGGTCCGCACCAATGAGCAGTTCTTC
CDR3: CASSLDQVRTNEQFF

V: TRBV27
J: TRBJ2-1
size: few
D: TRBD2
DNA: TGTGCCAGCAGTTTCGATGGGGGCGGGAGGGCCCCCAATGAGCAGTTCTTC
CDR3: CASSFDGGGRAPNEQFF

V: TRBV5-1
J: TRBJ1-1
size: NA
D: NA
DNA: TGCGCCAGCAGCCGCACCTCGGCCGCGGGGAACACTGAAGCTTTCTTT
CDR3: CASSRTSAAGNTEAFF

V: TRBV7-7
J: TRBJ2-3
size: NA
D: TRBD2
DNA: TGTGCTAGCAGCCCCACGGGACTAGCGGGAGGACGAGAAGATACGCAGTATTTT
CDR3: CASSPTGLAGGREDTQYF

V: TRBV5-1
J: TRBJ2-1
size: NA
D: TRBD2
DNA: TGCGCCAGCAGCTTGACTAGCGCAAACAATGAGCAGTTCTTC
CDR3: CASSLTSANNEQFF

V: TRBV24-1
J: TRBJ1-2
size: NA
D: TRBD1
DNA: TGTGCCACCAGTGAGGGACAGGGATCCGGTTTAGATGGCTACACCTTC
CDR3: CATSEGQGSGLDGYTF

V: TRBV2
J: TRBJ1-4
size: NA
D: TRBD1
DNA: TGTGCCAGCAGGGCCGGACAGGGGGCTGGTAATGAAAAACTGTTTTTT
CDR3: CASRAGQGAGNEKLFF

V: TRBV10-3
J: TRBJ1-1
size: NA
D: NA
DNA: TGTGCCATCAGTGTTAACAGGGACACTGAAGCTTTCTTT
CDR3: CAISVNRDTEAFF

V: TRBV18
J: TRBJ2-7
size: NA
D: NA
DNA: TGTGCCAGCTCACTATATCCAACGACTAGCGAGCAGTACTTC
CDR3: CASSLYPTTSEQYF

V: TRBV9
J: TRBJ2-3
size: NA
D: NA
DNA: TGTGCCAGCAGCGGAGGCCGGGGCACAGATACGCAGTATTTT
CDR3: CASSGGRGTDTQYF

V: TRBV19
J: TRBJ1-4
size: NA
D: NA
DNA: TGTGCCAGTAGTCCCACTCCCGAAAAACTGTTTTTT
CDR3: CASSPTPEKLFF

V: TRBV4-1
J: TRBJ1-4
size: NA
D: NA
DNA: TGCGCCAGCAGCCAAGTCCGGGAGGGGAATGAAAAACTGTTTTTT
CDR3: CASSQVREGNEKLFF